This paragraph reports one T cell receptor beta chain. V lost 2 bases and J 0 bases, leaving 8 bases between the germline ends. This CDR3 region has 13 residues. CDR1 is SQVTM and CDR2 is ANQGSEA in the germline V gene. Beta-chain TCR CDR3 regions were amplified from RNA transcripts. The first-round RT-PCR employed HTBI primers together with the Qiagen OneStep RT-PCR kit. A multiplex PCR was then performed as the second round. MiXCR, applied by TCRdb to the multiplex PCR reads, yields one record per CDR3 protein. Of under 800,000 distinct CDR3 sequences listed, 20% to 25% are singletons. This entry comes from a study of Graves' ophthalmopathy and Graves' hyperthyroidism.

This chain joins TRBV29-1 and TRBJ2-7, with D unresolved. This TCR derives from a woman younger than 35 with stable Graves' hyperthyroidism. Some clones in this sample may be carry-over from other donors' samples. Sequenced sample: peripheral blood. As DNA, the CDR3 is TGCAGCGTTGAACCAGACAACTCCTACGAGCAGTACTTC. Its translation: CSVEPDNSYEQYF.